In this sample, the clone carrying this TCR beta chain turned up a few times. Its cognate antigen is unknown. This table comes from immunoSEQ multiplex PCR, and its TCRdb copy is limited to in-frame clones, with some not included. Of 200,000 to 250,000 clones listed, 80% to 90% are singletons. This entry comes from a study of cytomegalovirus exposure and HLA in healthy donors. Study-wide results and limits: The authors listed around 150 TCR beta chains as cytomegalovirus-associated.

CDR1 SGHRS and CDR2 YFSETQ come from the germline V gene. This CDR3 region has 15 residues. The V and J ends lost 4 bases and 4 bases, in that order; junction bases with no gene match: 7. This TCR was sampled from a woman aged 18-29 years in good health and CMV-seropositive. V is TRBV5-1 and J is TRBJ2-7; TRBD1 matches 11 bases. The sample taken for sequencing was PBMCs. The CDR3 protein is CASSLFGTGGYEQYF. For the CDR3, the DNA is TGCGCCAGCAGCCTGTTTGGGACAGGGGGTTACGAGCAGTACTTC.